The 3 T cell receptor beta chains given below trace back to one sample, sequenced in a study of Tregs in tolerant kidney transplant recipients. Sequenced by immunoSEQ multiplex PCR; TCRdb stores in-frame clones only, minus some. This table has about 240,000 clones, about four fifths appearing once. Sequencing was carried out using CD4+ T cells from blood. The receptor set was obtained from a human donor in good health.

The chain combines TRBV6-6 with TRBJ2-7; 10 bases align to TRBD1. Trimming at V came to 6 bases and at J to 6 bases, leaving 11 bases not matched to a gene. Germline CDR1 is MNHNY and CDR2 is SVGAGI (reference sequence). The CDR3 covers 15 residues. CDR3 nucleotide sequence: TGTGCCAGCAGCAAGGGGACAGGGGTTCTGGGCGAGCAGTACTTC. It specifies CASSKGTGVLGEQYF.

This chain connects TRBV27 to TRBJ2-7; a possible D gene is TRBD2 (5 bases). The V end lost 3 bases, the J end lost 2 bases, and 14 bases lay between the germline ends. The CDR3 has 15 residues. Germline CDR1 is MNHEY and CDR2 is SMNVEV (reference sequence). The CDR3, as DNA: TGTGCCAGCAGTTTCGCCTTGCGGGCGACCTACGAGCAGTACTTC. It codes for CASSFALRATYEQYF.

This clone was observed a single time. The rearrangement links TRBV6-5 to TRBJ1-4; D is unclear. V lost 0 bases and J lost 5, with 13 bases in between. Germline V gene lookup returns CDR1 MNHEY and CDR2 SVGAGI. CDR3 length: 16 residues. The CDR3 DNA reads as TGTGCCAGCAGTTACTCGATGTGGGGAAGCAATGAAAAACTGTTTTTT. Protein: CASSYSMWGSNEKLFF.